This T cell receptor (beta chain) was sequenced during a study of shared clonotypes between healthy human individuals (dated by TCRdb to 2020 to 2021). A note on the overall study: Three men and two women, aged 18 to 49 years, made up the cohort. For each donor, CD4 naive and CD4 memory were each run on three plates, CD8 naive on two plates, and CD8 memory on one plate. Leukapheresis yielded between about 0.9 and 9 billion PBMCs per donor. To estimate repertoire size and how much clonotypes are shared between individuals, the study performed deep sequencing of blood TCR repertoires from a few healthy adults. To increase sequencing depth and limit assay-specific biases, TCR repertoire library preparation and sequencing were carried out by different laboratories using diverse techniques. Study-wide conclusions, independent of this receptor: Sampling was restricted to blood, and TCR repertoires in tissues likely differ from the TCR repertoires found in blood. Higher generation probabilities were observed for clonotypes shared by all four sorted-subset donors than for non-shared clonotypes. Even with the large sequencing depth, rarefaction of the sorted-subset datasets indicated that sequencing was incomplete. About 5% of naive CD4, roughly 3.6% of naive CD8, approximately 2.2% of memory CD4, and 0.4% of memory CD8 clonotypes were shared across several donors. Pairwise subsampling led to the expectation that sequencing depth would affect the degree of clonotype sharing among donors. Estimated clonotype richness was generally larger for naive than for memory subsets. The genetic and exposure-history diversity represented was limited by the small number of donors.

Using the deep immunoSEQ assay, TCR CDR3 regions were amplified from genomic DNA by multiplex PCR. Extracted genomic DNA from each cell subset was spread evenly across all wells of several immunoSEQ 96-well plates, with each plate serving as a replicate. For sorted subsets, each replicate PCR was loaded with approximately 190 ng genomic DNA, equivalent to approximately 33,000 T cell genomes. The purified libraries were quantified using a Qubit 3.0 fluorometer, sized with a Bioanalyzer 2100, and then quantified again using the KAPA Library Quantification kit. Every immunoSEQ 96-well plate was sequenced on a separate single-read 150-cycle Illumina NextSeq 550 flow cell. On the authors' methods: Because the immunoSEQ output held only junctional sequences and lacked quality scores, the filtering could not match the filtering applied to full-length reads. Sequences were annotated with PyIR, a Python wrapper for IgBLAST v1.9, and V/J genes and CDR3 were assigned using IMGT germline references. Reads were filtered out if the reads had weak V/J assignments (E-value above 1e-6), no CDR3, stop codons, out-of-frame junctions, or ambiguous translated residues. A V3J clonotype was defined by an identical inferred V gene, J gene, and CDR3 amino acid sequence. Percentage overlap between repertoires was calculated by dividing the number of shared unique clonotypes by the size of the smaller repertoire. Richness of each repertoire was evaluated using RTK rarefaction, the Chao1 estimator, and Recon v2.1 estimates of unobserved clonotypes. Generation probabilities for all TCRbeta clonotypes obtained by the gDNA method from several donors were computed using OLGA. Sourced from immuneACCESS, this table was stored by TCRdb with only in-frame sequences that have V and J called. A share of the clones is absent; for the studies checked, an unresolved V gene accounts for under half, and the remainder has no known explanation. The DNA was the basis for D and trimming; V, J and clone size are from that table. This sample holds about 1.5 million clones; 95% to 99% were observed only once. Roughly 0.45% of the sample rests with the top ten.

Only one count was recorded for this clone. There is no known antigen for this receptor. No much larger clone is present one base from it, and per-base qualities are unavailable. Inclusive of the bounding cysteine and phenylalanine, the CDR3 is 15 residues long. Just the 45-base CDR3 DNA is kept, in frame starting at base 1. The germline V gene (reference sequence) provides CDR1 GTSNPN and CDR2 SVGIG. After removal of 7 bases from V and 0 bases from J, the junction retains 9 bases not matched to a gene. Healthy HIV-negative adults with no recently reported acute infections or vaccinations were included as donors. All donors were Caucasian adults living in Nashville, Tennessee, USA. CD4+ T cells were enriched by magnetic negative selection, after which naive cells were positively selected on CD45RA and the negative fraction was taken as the memory subset. After blood collection by leukapheresis, PBMCs were isolated using Ficoll-Histopaque density gradient centrifugation and then cryopreserved in the vapor phase of liquid nitrogen. Analytical flow cytometry was used to check the purity and quantity of each magnetically sorted T cell population. From each sorted fraction, genomic DNA was isolated and quantified by UV absorbance on a Nanodrop 2000c.

Sequenced: naive CD4+ T cells sorted from blood. The cell subset or site tag for this specimen amounts to: CD45RA+ positively selected. The receptor chain draws on TRBV30 and TRBJ1-1; TRBD1 agrees with 9 junctional bases. The sequence came from a man aged 25 to 45 in good health. The DNA sequence is given as TGTGCCTCTACAGGGGGCCACGCAATGAACACTGAAGCTTTCTTT. Translated, it gives CASTGGHAMNTEAFF.